These 11 T cell receptor beta chains originate from one sample sequenced in a study of tumor-infiltrating lymphocytes in primary liver carcinoma. TCR beta cDNA was reverse-transcribed from roughly 0.45 ug of total RNA. The reaction used a constant-region primer and ProtoScript II reverse transcriptase. Three nested multiplex PCR rounds, a slightly modified ARM-PCR, produced the libraries for TCR beta. The two initial PCR rounds, nine to eleven cycles each, used TRBV1-TRBV30 forward and C-beta reverse primers. MiXCR was run by TCRdb on the multiplex PCR reads, yielding one entry per CDR3 protein. This sample has hundreds of thousands of distinct CDR3 sequences, with roughly 60% found just once. Germline DNA was also extracted, and blood RNA derived from unsorted whole blood. Material: peripheral blood. The receptors here all came from a man in his forties or fifties with primary liver carcinoma and hepatitis B virus infection.

The chain carries TRBV15 and TRBJ2-5; D is possibly TRBD2 (6 bases). V was pared by 0 bases and J by 3 bases, with 11 bases between. The germline V gene has CDR1 LNHNV and CDR2 YYDKDF (reference sequence). This CDR3 is 15 amino acids long. CDR3: CATSRDLAAEETQYF. The CDR3 bases are TGTGCCACCAGCAGAGATTTAGCGGCCGAAGAGACCCAGTACTTC.

This rearrangement joins TRBV18 to TRBJ2-2, with 7 bases aligning to TRBD2. The CDR3 covers 16 residues. V was clipped by 3 bases and J by 3 bases; unmatched bases: 7. Germline CDR1 reads KGHSH; CDR2 reads LQKENI. The DNA of the CDR3 is TGTGCCAGCTCACCGACGCGCCGGGAGGACACCGGGGAGCTGTTTTTT. It translates to CASSPTRREDTGELFF.

The chain's CDR3 is CASSLLTGISYNEQFF. DNA of the CDR3: TGTGCCAGCAGCTTACTGACAGGAATTTCCTACAATGAGCAGTTCTTC. The chain joins TRBV11-2 to TRBJ2-1; D is possibly TRBD1 (6 bases). CDR3 size: 16 residues. V gave up 2 bases and J gave up 1 base, with 12 bases separating them. The germline V gene encodes CDR1 SGHAT and CDR2 FQNNGV.

A remark on this clonotype: Because the CDR3's place on the DNA is in doubt, the DNA is left out and the CDR3 is given as listed by TCRdb. V gene TRBV5-5 combines with J gene TRBJ2-7; the D call TRBD1 from the table was never checked on the DNA. In germline, CDR1 is SGHKS, CDR2 YYEKEE (reference sequence). Counting both end residues, the CDR3 totals 14 amino acids. CDR3: CASSFGHGTYEQYF.

V usage is TRBV29-1 and J usage is TRBJ2-1; no clear D. Germline V CDR1 and CDR2: SQVTM, ANQGSEA. This CDR3 comprises 14 residues. The V gene lost 5 bases and the J gene lost 1 base, with 12 bases spanning the gap. In nucleotides, the CDR3 is TGCAGCGTTCCCATAGTGGCTTCCTACAATGAGCAGTTCTTC. As protein: CSVPIVASYNEQFF.

The V gene is TRBV25-1, the J gene TRBJ2-7; no reliable D call. The CDR3 totals 14 residues. V shed 1 base and J shed 3 bases, with 10 bases lying between them. The germline V gene has CDR1 MGHDK and CDR2 SYGVNS. The CDR3 region is CASSESPLDYEQYF. The CDR3 bases are TGTGCCAGCAGTGAATCCCCCCTGGACTACGAGCAGTACTTC.

There are a few counts of this clonotype. The chain couples TRBV28 to TRBJ2-5; no firm D call. The CDR3 is 11 amino acids. Trimming shortened V by 9 bases and J by 4 bases, and 9 bases separated the two germline ends. Germline V gives CDR1 MDHEN, CDR2 SYDVKM. This CDR3 is CASSARETQYF. The CDR3 nucleotides read TGTGCCAGTTCTGCAAGAGAGACCCAGTACTTC.

This clonotype was counted only a few times. The rearrangement joins TRBV28 to TRBJ2-7; the D is unclear. Germline V gene lookup returns CDR1 MDHEN and CDR2 SYDVKM. Trimming cost V 6 bases and J 4 bases, with 16 bases left between them. This CDR3 spans 14 amino acids. The CDR3 region has the DNA TGTGCCAGCAGCCGAACGGGTATTGGTTACGAGCAGTACTTC. This sequence encodes CASSRTGIGYEQYF.

This clonotype was seen only once. This chain links TRBV19 with TRBJ1-5, with 10 bases that match TRBD1. The CDR3 covers 18 residues. Trimming took 5 bases from V and 7 from J; bases not matched to a gene: 17. Germline CDR1 is LNHDA and CDR2 is SQIVND (reference sequence). DNA of the CDR3: TGTGCCAGTAGTGTCGAGAGACAGGGGGCGAATGAGCGCCAGCCCCAGCATTTT. Amino acids: CASSVERQGANERQPQHF.

The table lists this clonotype with a count of one. J is TRBJ1-5 and V is TRBV6-2 or TRBV6-3, with D possibly matching TRBD1 (5 bases). The CDR3 contains 14 residues. Germline CDR1 is MNHEY and CDR2 is SVGEGT. V was pared by 8 bases and J by 8 bases, with 19 bases between. The CDR3 sequence: CASRHGALLKPQHF. DNA for the CDR3: TGTGCCAGCCGGCACGGGGCTCTCCTGAAGCCCCAGCATTTT.

About this clonotype itself: A much larger clonotype is one base distant, so this may be a read error. The rearrangement uses TRBV6-5 and TRBJ1-5; unclear D gene. CDR3 length equals 13 residues. Germline V lookup: CDR1 MNHEY, CDR2 SVGAGI. V lost 5 bases, J lost 6 bases, and 11 bases lay in between. CDR3 amino acids: CASSDKGAQPQHF. CDR3 in DNA: TGTGCCAGCAGTGACAAGGGCGCTCAGCCCCAGCATTTT.